Shown below are 30 T cell receptor beta chains from a single sample sequenced in a study of T-cell memory formation after mild COVID-19. MiXCR was run by TCRdb on the 5' RACE reads, yielding one entry per CDR3 protein. Of around 310,000 distinct CDR3 sequences listed, approximately 15% were seen once; the top ten hold about 20%. The sample taken for sequencing was PBMCs or a T cell subset sorted from them (not recorded which). The receptors come from a man aged 18-30 years who had mild COVID-19 (a few samples of this study predate the infection). Cell type and time point are not known.

This clonotype was recorded many times. The DNA of the CDR3 is TGTGCCAGCAGCTTAGTAGGGGGGCGCTCCTACAATGAGCAGTTCTTC. It codes for CASSLVGGRSYNEQFF. The chain combines TRBV7-9 with TRBJ2-1, with D perhaps matching TRBD1 or TRBD2 (6 bases each). The V end lost 1 base, the J end lost 0 bases, and 10 bases lay between the germline ends. This CDR3 region has 16 residues. Per the germline V gene, CDR1 is SEHNR and CDR2 is FQNEAQ (reference sequence).

The gene calls are TRBV12-3 or TRBV12-4 and TRBJ1-1; D uncertain. V was trimmed by 6 bases and J by 7 bases, leaving 12 bases between them. CDR3 length: 12 residues. The CDR3 DNA follows: TGTGCCAGCAGCCCGCAGAGTGATGAAGCTTTCTTT. This sequence encodes CASSPQSDEAFF.

This chain links TRBV6-1 with TRBJ2-5; 9 bases map to TRBD1. The CDR3 covers 13 residues. Germline V gene data show CDR1 as MNHNS and CDR2 as SASEGT. V gave up 8 bases and J gave up 6 bases; unmatched junction bases: 7. CDR3 nucleotides: TGTGCCAGCTCTTGGACAGGGGCGAAGACCCAGTACTTC. This gives the protein CASSWTGAKTQYF.

The V gene is TRBV20-1, the J gene TRBJ1-4; 11 nucleotides line up with TRBD1. This CDR3 contains 15 residues. V trimming: 6 bases; J trimming: 7 bases; junction bases outside the gene matches: 10. Germline V CDR1 and CDR2: DFQATT, SNEGSKA (reference sequence). The CDR3 reads CSARGTGGGGEKLFF. The CDR3 nucleotides read TGCAGTGCCCGGGGGACAGGGGGGGGCGGTGAAAAACTGTTTTTT.

V gene TRBV5-1 combines with J gene TRBJ2-2; TRBD1 is a possible D gene (7 bases). CDR1 is SGHRS, CDR2 YFSETQ, per germline. V lost 4 bases and J lost 1, with 14 bases in between. The CDR3 runs to 16 residues. The CDR3 bases are TGCGCCAGCAGCCTGTTCCAGGGGGGGAACACCGGGGAGCTGTTTTTT. Its protein is CASSLFQGGNTGELFF.

This clonotype was counted between two and nine times. The chain links TRBV20-1 to TRBJ2-2; 7 bases align to TRBD1. In germline, CDR1 is DFQATT, CDR2 SNEGSKA (reference sequence). Trimming took 0 bases from V and 3 from J; bases not matched to a gene: 4. This CDR3 is built from 15 residues. The CDR3: CSARDGGQDTGELFF. The CDR3 region has the DNA TGCAGTGCTAGAGATGGTGGACAGGACACCGGGGAGCTGTTTTTT.

The CDR3 here is CASSQGTSGPDTQYF. The CDR3 DNA is TGTGCCAGCAGCCAAGGCACTAGCGGGCCAGATACGCAGTATTTT. The rearrangement uses TRBV4-2 and TRBJ2-3; 9 bases line up with TRBD2. Germline CDR1 LGHNA, CDR2 YNFKEQ. After removal of 1 base from V and 4 bases from J, the junction contained 3 bases not matched to a gene. The CDR3 contains 15 residues.

The chain uses TRBV10-2 and TRBJ2-5; D possibly matches TRBD1 or TRBD2 (5 bases each). The CDR3 is made up of 12 amino acids. Germline CDR1 reads WSHSY; CDR2 reads SAAADI. V dropped 0 bases and J dropped 11 bases, with 10 bases sitting between them. CDR3 nucleotide sequence: TGCGCCAGCAGTGAGTCTATGGGACCTCAGTACTTC. Residues: CASSESMGPQYF.

The chain carries TRBV7-9 and TRBJ2-1; TRBD2 matches at 12 bases. CDR1 and CDR2 from the germline V gene are SEHNR and FQNEAQ (reference sequence). The CDR3 consists of 17 residues. V gave up 4 bases and J gave up 5 bases; unmatched junction bases: 9. CDR3: CASSSTWTSGVDNEQFF. DNA of the CDR3: TGTGCCAGCAGCTCGACGTGGACTAGCGGGGTGGACAATGAGCAGTTCTTC.

This clonotype was recorded a few times. The chain combines TRBV6-2 or TRBV6-3 with TRBJ2-3; tentative D call: TRBD2 (7 bases). Trimming pared 2 bases from V and 9 bases from J, leaving 21 bases between. The CDR3 runs 16 residues. Germline lookup yields CDR1 MNHEY and CDR2 SVGEGT. CDR3 nucleotide sequence: TGTGCCAGCAGTTACGGGGCGGGGGCCCGTCAAGGAACGCAGTATTTT. This gives the protein CASSYGAGARQGTQYF.

This clonotype was observed a few times. This chain connects TRBV5-5 to TRBJ1-4; the D gene is possibly TRBD1 (5 bases). This CDR3 region has 16 residues. Trimming cost V 3 bases and J 0 bases, with 12 bases left between them. The germline gives CDR1 SGHKS, CDR2 YYEKEE (reference sequence). Here the CDR3 reads CASSSGHHATNEKLFF. The CDR3 DNA reads TGTGCCAGCAGCTCCGGACACCACGCAACTAATGAAAAACTGTTTTTT.

This chain connects TRBV6-1 to TRBJ1-6; D uncertain. Trimming took 11 bases from V and 9 from J, leaving 14 bases between them. The CDR3 is 12 residues long. Germline loops: CDR1 MNHNS, CDR2 SASEGT. Written as DNA, the CDR3 is TGTGCCGTTACCTCTTTTGGTTCACCCCTCCACTTT. Translating gives CAVTSFGSPLHF.

This clonotype was recorded many times. The rearrangement links TRBV28 to TRBJ2-7; TRBD2 agrees at 15 bases. The CDR3 runs to 14 residues. CDR1 MDHEN and CDR2 SYDVKM come from the germline V gene. V was pared by 5 bases and J by 12 bases, with 8 bases of the junction left unmatched. This chain's CDR3 is CASSTRTSGGDTYV. The CDR3 bases are TGTGCCAGCAGTACCCGGACTAGCGGGGGGGATACGTACGTC.

This clonotype was detected a few times. This sequence joins TRBV7-9 and TRBJ2-7; D is possibly TRBD1 (6 bases). This CDR3 is built from 15 residues. V was cut by 5 bases and J by 9 bases, with 23 bases left in between. Germline CDR1 and CDR2: SEHNR and FQNEAQ (reference sequence). The CDR3: CASSPSGQMFEGQYF. Here the CDR3 DNA reads TGTGCCAGCAGCCCTTCGGGACAAATGTTCGAGGGGCAGTACTTC.

CDR3 sequence (DNA): TGTGCCAGCATGGGAACTAGCGGGGGCCCCCAGGAGACCCAGTACTTC. It is translated as CASMGTSGGPQETQYF. The chain joins TRBV5-4 to TRBJ2-5; 11 nucleotides match TRBD2. Unmatched junction bases numbered 12, after V lost 6 bases and J lost 5 bases. The CDR3 runs 16 residues. Germline V gene lookup returns CDR1 SGHNT and CDR2 YYREEE (reference sequence).

This clonotype has just a few counts. One junction end disagrees with the germline gene, perhaps due to a read error. The V call is TRBV7-2, the J call TRBJ2-5; D remains ambiguous. This CDR3 is built from 12 residues. Germline lookup yields CDR1 SGHTA and CDR2 FQGNSA. The CDR3 region is CASSSGKTPRNF. CDR3 nucleotide sequence: TGTGCCAGCAGCTCCGGCAAGACCCCCAGGAACTTC.

This chain links TRBV6-6 with TRBJ2-4; 8 nucleotides line up with TRBD2. With V trimmed by 2 bases and J by 9 bases, 6 bases remained unmatched. Germline values: CDR1 MNHNY, CDR2 SVGAGI (reference sequence). There are 14 residues in the CDR3. DNA of the CDR3: TGTGCCAGCAGTTACCCGGCGGGGGGATTCATTCAGTACTTC. This sequence encodes CASSYPAGGFIQYF.

This clonotype was observed at least ten times. The V gene is TRBV5-6, the J gene TRBJ2-5; no clear D gene. Trimming took 2 bases from V and 1 from J, leaving 9 bases between them. The germline V gene encodes CDR1 SGHDT and CDR2 YYEEEE. The CDR3 has 14 residues. The CDR3 protein is CASSFGILQETQYF. CDR3 nucleotides: TGTGCCAGCAGCTTTGGAATCCTCCAAGAGACCCAGTACTTC.

Ten or more counts support this clonotype. CDR3 residues: CASSLRGNTGELFF. The CDR3 DNA follows: TGCGCCAGCAGCTTGCGGGGTAACACCGGGGAGCTGTTTTTT. V usage is TRBV5-1 and J usage is TRBJ2-2, with D perhaps TRBD2 (5 bases). The CDR3 contains 14 residues. The V end lost 1 base, the J end lost 2 bases, and 6 bases lay between the germline ends. Germline-derived CDR1 and CDR2 are SGHRS and YFSETQ.

The chain is built from TRBV7-2 and TRBJ1-2; D is possibly TRBD1 (5 bases). The germline CDR1 and CDR2 sequences are SGHTA and FQGNSA. The CDR3 sequence is 13 residues long. Trimming removed 5 bases from V and 2 bases from J, with 9 bases in between. The CDR3 here is CASSRDENYGYTF. The CDR3 nucleotides read TGTGCCAGCAGCCGGGACGAAAACTATGGCTACACCTTC.

The rearrangement joins TRBV2 to TRBJ2-5, with D perhaps TRBD1 (5 bases). CDR3 length: 15 residues. Trimming removed 4 bases from V and 0 bases from J, with 12 bases in between. CDR1 SNHLY and CDR2 FYNNEI come from the germline V gene. The CDR3 DNA is TGTGCCAGCAGTGGTTCTGGGGCCTACCAAGAGACCCAGTACTTC. Residues: CASSGSGAYQETQYF. Combining the CDR3 with reference TRBV2 and TRBJ2-5 gives the whole variable domain EPEVTQTPSHQVTQMGQEVILRCVPISNHLYFYWYRQILGQKVEFLVSFYNNEISEKSEIFDDQFSVERPDGSNFTLKIRSTKLEDSAMYFCASSGSGAYQETQYFGPGTRLLVL.

The chain has TRBV10-3 and TRBJ2-3; 14 bases align to TRBD2. The junction had 3 bases not matched to a gene; V was cut back by 6 bases and J by 4 bases. Germline V CDR1 and CDR2: ENHRY, SYGVKD. The length of the CDR3 is 15 residues. The CDR3 DNA is TGTGCCATCAGCCCGGGACTAGCGGGGGCAGATACGCAGTATTTT. As protein: CAISPGLAGADTQYF.

The V call is TRBV27, the J call TRBJ2-1, with TRBD2 matching over 14 bases. The germline V gene encodes CDR1 MNHEY and CDR2 SMNVEV (reference sequence). The junction had 6 bases not matched to a gene; V was cut back by 5 bases and J by 9 bases. This CDR3 contains 15 residues. The CDR3 region has the DNA TGTGCCAGCAGTGCGCGGACTAGCGGGGGGACTGAGCAGTTCTTC. This encodes CASSARTSGGTEQFF.

This clonotype was seen a handful of times. In DNA form, the CDR3 reads TGTGCCAGCAGCCCACAGGGGGCCGCGAACACCGGGGAGCTGTTTTTT. This encodes CASSPQGAANTGELFF. This chain links TRBV2 with TRBJ2-2; 9 nucleotides align to TRBD1. The V segment lost 6 bases and the J segment 0 bases; nucleotides outside the gene matches: 5. This CDR3 is built from 16 residues. Germline assignment: CDR1 SNHLY and CDR2 FYNNEI.

The chain combines TRBV7-9 with TRBJ2-7, with a possible D match to TRBD2 (6 bases). The CDR3 runs to 16 residues. Germline V gene lookup returns CDR1 SEHNR and CDR2 FQNEAQ (reference sequence). The germline V and J ends were trimmed by 5 bases and 3 bases, with 20 bases remaining between them. CDR3 sequence reads: CASSPQEGIHYYEQYF. As DNA, the CDR3 is TGTGCCAGCAGCCCCCAGGAGGGGATCCACTACTACGAGCAGTACTTC.

The chain employs TRBV5-1 and TRBJ2-3; D not certain. The CDR3 length is 16 residues. The V gene lost 0 bases and the J gene lost 0 bases, with 11 bases spanning the gap. Per germline, CDR1 SGHRS and CDR2 YFSETQ. CDR3 in amino acids: CASSLGRETSTDTQYF. As DNA, the CDR3 is TGCGCCAGCAGCTTGGGTAGGGAAACTAGCACAGATACGCAGTATTTT.

This rearrangement joins TRBV27 to TRBJ2-7; D possibly matches TRBD1 or TRBD2 (6 bases each). CDR3 length: 14 residues. Germline CDR1 and CDR2: MNHEY and SMNVEV (reference sequence). Trimming stripped 4 bases from V and 2 bases from J, with 12 bases between. Here the CDR3 reads CASSSMRGAYEQYF. Written as DNA, the CDR3 is TGTGCCAGCAGTTCAATGAGGGGGGCCTACGAGCAGTACTTC.

The chain carries TRBV10-3 and TRBJ2-1, with 11 bases aligning to TRBD1. The CDR3 is made up of 13 amino acids. Germline V gene sequence: CDR1 ENHRY, CDR2 SYGVKD. Germline trimming cut 6 bases from V and 7 bases from J; bases unmatched to any gene: 2. The CDR3, as DNA: TGTGCCATCAGGGACAGGGGGCCGAATGAGCAGTTCTTC. Translation: CAIRDRGPNEQFF.

The V and J genes are TRBV11-2 and TRBJ1-1; D may be TRBD1 (5 bases). The CDR3 is 12 residues long. Germline CDR1 is SGHAT and CDR2 is FQNNGV. Trimming shortened V by 3 bases and J by 4 bases, and 6 bases separated the two germline ends. The CDR3 nucleotides read TGTGCCAGCAGCTTCGGGGCCACTGAAGCTTTCTTT. Its protein is CASSFGATEAFF.

In this sample, this clonotype turned up a few times. V and J are TRBV3-1 and TRBJ1-4; a weak D match, TRBD1 (6 bases). Trimming cost V 0 bases and J 8 bases, with 13 bases left between them. Germline CDR1 is LGHDT and CDR2 is YNNKEL (reference sequence). CDR3 length: 15 residues. CDR3 amino acids: CASSQDGPGEEKLFF. In DNA form, the CDR3 reads TGTGCCAGCAGCCAAGATGGACCAGGGGAGGAAAAACTGTTTTTT. Complete variable domain (other parts from reference TRBV3-1 and TRBJ1-4): DTAVSQTPKYLVTQMGNDKSIKCEQNLGHDTMYWYKQDSKKFLKIMFSYNNKELIINETVPNRFSPKSPDKAHLNLHINSLELGDSAVYFCASSQDGPGEEKLFFGSGTQLSVL.